Listed below are T cell receptor beta chains from one sample, sequenced in a study of T-cell reconstitution after alpha-beta-depleted transplantation in children. TCRdb recomputed calls from the PCR reads with MiXCR, one row per CDR3 protein. The table shows approximately 1,000,000 distinct CDR3 sequences, with 25% to 35% occurring only once. The sequencing used PBMCs, mostly from graft donor cells, collected 360 days after TCRalphabeta/CD19-depleted stem cell transplant. These receptor sequences come from a boy in the first two years of life who had a stem cell transplant for SCID, so the T cells may come from the graft donor. Each CDR3 is given with its conserved first and last residue. D genes are given only for firm matches. Only some rows state a clone size, as once, few, many or a class for expanded clones.

J gene,clone size,V gene,CDR3 length,D gene,CDR3 DNA,CDR3 protein
TRBJ1-5,-,TRBV2,15,TRBD1,TGTGCCAGCAGTGAGGACAGGGTATCAGGACAGCCCCAGCATTTT,CASSEDRVSGQPQHF
TRBJ1-1,-,TRBV4-3,15,-,TGCGCCAGCAACCATCGGGACGGTCAGAACACTGAAGCTTTCTTT,CASNHRDGQNTEAFF
TRBJ1-1,-,TRBV18,16,-,TGTGCCAGCTCACCAAGTCTAGGACAGCCGAACACTGAAGCTTTCTTT,CASSPSLGQPNTEAFF
TRBJ2-7,few,TRBV20-1,15,-,TGCAGTGCTAGCTCCGGACAGCCTGCCTCCTACGAGCAGTACTTC,CSASSGQPASYEQYF
TRBJ2-1,-,TRBV2,14,TRBD2,TGTGCCAGCACCGGGACTAGCGGCTACAATGAGCAGTTCTTC,CASTGTSGYNEQFF
TRBJ2-1,once,TRBV12-3/TRBV12-4,16,TRBD2,TGTGCCAGCAGCCGGGGGGGGCTCCTCTCCTACAATGAGCAGTTCTTC,CASSRGGLLSYNEQFF
TRBJ2-3,few,TRBV2,13,-,TGTGCCAGCAGTGAAGAGGGCTTGGATACGCAGTATTTT,CASSEEGLDTQYF
TRBJ2-2,-,TRBV20-1,14,TRBD1,TGCAGTGCTAGAGGCAGGGGGTACGGCGGGGAGCTGTTTTTT,CSARGRGYGGELFF
TRBJ1-4,few,TRBV5-1,13,-,TGCGCCAGCAGCTTGCCTTTAGGGGAAAAACTGTTTTTT,CASSLPLGEKLFF
TRBJ1-1,-,TRBV5-1,14,-,TGCGCCAGCAGCTTGGTAGACTCTCGCCCTGAAGCTTTCTTT,CASSLVDSRPEAFF
TRBJ2-7,-,TRBV7-2,16,TRBD2,TGTGCCAGCAGCCTAATGGCTACCGGGGGGGCTAGCGAGCAGTACTTC,CASSLMATGGASEQYF
TRBJ2-4,few,TRBV6-5,11,-,TGTGCCAACGAAAGGGGGGACATTCAGTACTTC,CANERGDIQYF
TRBJ2-7,-,TRBV6-1,14,TRBD1,TGTGCCAGCACCGACAGGGCACATACGGACGAGCAGTACTTC,CASTDRAHTDEQYF
TRBJ2-5,many,TRBV12-3/TRBV12-4,13,-,TGTGCCAGCAGTTTGAAGGGGCGAGAGACCCAGTACTTC,CASSLKGRETQYF
TRBJ2-7,-,TRBV10-3,16,TRBD1,TGTGCCGCAGCACAAAGCCGGGACAGGGCTTCCTACGAGCAGTACTTC,CAAAQSRDRASYEQYF
TRBJ2-1,few,TRBV5-5,11,TRBD1,TGTGCCAGCAGCTGGACAGGGGGTATGTTCTTC,CASSWTGGMFF
TRBJ2-7,-,TRBV20-1,13,TRBD1,TGCAGTGCCGATACCGGGACAGCCGACGAGCAGTACTTC,CSADTGTADEQYF
TRBJ2-3,few,TRBV27,11,-,TGTGCCAGCCTCCCTTCCGATACGCAGTATTTT,CASLPSDTQYF
TRBJ2-6,few,TRBV27,15,-,TGTGCCAGCAGTATTACAGGGTCTGGGGCCAACGTCCTGACTTTC,CASSITGSGANVLTF
TRBJ2-1,many,TRBV20-1,14,-,TGCAGTGCTAGAGGAGACTCCCCCTACAATGAGCAGTTCTTC,CSARGDSPYNEQFF
TRBJ1-1,-,TRBV5-1,16,TRBD1,TGCGCCAGCAGACCTGGACAGGCGAGTTTGAACACTGAAGCTTTCTTT,CASRPGQASLNTEAFF
TRBJ2-7,-,TRBV4-3,14,-,TGCGCCAGCAGCCAAGGTGGGACACAGACGGAGCAGTACTTC,CASSQGGTQTEQYF
TRBJ2-1,-,TRBV12-3/TRBV12-4,14,TRBD2,TGTGCCAGCAGCTACGGGGGGGCGCCCGACTTGCAGTTCTTC,CASSYGGAPDLQFF
TRBJ1-4,-,TRBV4-1,17,-,TGCGCCAGCAGCCAAGCTGCCGGGGGGTTTGCGGATGAAAAACTGTTTTTT,CASSQAAGGFADEKLFF
TRBJ2-7,-,TRBV20-1,12,-,TGCAGTGCTAGAGAAAGTCCCTACGAGCAGTACTTC,CSARESPYEQYF
TRBJ1-4,-,TRBV3-1,16,-,TGTGCCAGCAGGAGGGGAATAGTTACGACTAATGAAAAACTGTTTTTT,CASRRGIVTTNEKLFF
TRBJ2-3,-,TRBV28,16,-,TGTGCCAGCAGTTCAGGGGCCGCCTCCGGCACAGATACGCAGTATTTT,CASSSGAASGTDTQYF
TRBJ2-3,-,TRBV11-2,16,TRBD1,TGTGCCAGCAGCTTTGCAGGGGGCCGAAGCACAGATACGCAGTATTTT,CASSFAGGRSTDTQYF
TRBJ1-1,few,TRBV5-1,15,-,TGCGCCAGCAGCCCTGACGTAGGGGGAGGGACTGAAGCTTTCTTT,CASSPDVGGGTEAFF
TRBJ1-2,few,TRBV18,12,-,TGTGCCAGCTCCCCCAAAGGGGATGGCTACACCTTC,CASSPKGDGYTF
TRBJ2-1,few,TRBV10-3,15,TRBD2,TGTGCCATCAGTGATCCCCGGGGGGCCTACAATGAGCAGTTCTTC,CAISDPRGAYNEQFF
TRBJ2-1,-,TRBV2,16,-,TGTGCCAGCAATCAAGTGGTAGGGGGGCGCGGAGATGAGCAGTTCTTC,CASNQVVGGRGDEQFF
TRBJ2-6,few,TRBV5-5,15,TRBD1,TGTGCCAGCAGCCGTACAGGGGTCGGGGCCAACGTCCTGACTTTC,CASSRTGVGANVLTF
TRBJ2-1,-,TRBV14,16,TRBD2,TGTGCCAGCAGCCAAGGACTAGCGGGGGGGCAAGATGAGCAGTTCTTC,CASSQGLAGGQDEQFF
TRBJ2-5,-,TRBV20-1,14,-,TGCAGTGCTAGAGGGGAAAGGTCTCAGGAGACCCAGTACTTC,CSARGERSQETQYF
TRBJ1-1,-,TRBV27,17,-,TGTGCCAGCAGTTCCTTCACAGGAGGTCAAAGGGACACTGAAGCTTTCTTT,CASSSFTGGQRDTEAFF
TRBJ2-6,few,TRBV29-1,11,-,TGCAGCGTAACAAATTCCAACGTCCGGGCTTTC,CSVTNSNVRAF
TRBJ1-1,few,TRBV4-3,15,-,TGCGCCAGCAGCCCGAGGCCGGCCACGAACACTGAAGCTTTCTTT,CASSPRPATNTEAFF
TRBJ2-6,-,TRBV10-3,15,TRBD1,TGTGCCATCCGGGACAGGGATGACGGGGCCAACGTCCTGACTTTC,CAIRDRDDGANVLTF
TRBJ2-4,-,TRBV5-6,16,-,TGTGCCAGCTCCCGACCGGGTGCACTAGCCAAAAACATTCAGTACTTC,CASSRPGALAKNIQYF
TRBJ2-5,-,TRBV15,16,-,TGTGCCACCAGCAGAGGGAACAGCAGGAGGAGGGAGACCCAGTACTTC,CATSRGNSRRRETQYF
TRBJ2-1,-,TRBV20-1,13,-,TGCAGTGCCCCGCGGGCTTACTACAATGAGCAGTTCTTC,CSAPRAYYNEQFF
TRBJ2-1,-,TRBV10-3,15,-,TGTGCCATCAGTGAGACAGAGGTCTCCTACAATGAGCAGTTCTTC,CAISETEVSYNEQFF
TRBJ1-2,few,TRBV24-1,12,TRBD1,TGTGCCACCAGTGGGACAGGGTATGGCTACACCTTC,CATSGTGYGYTF
TRBJ1-5,-,TRBV24-1,14,TRBD1,TGTGCCGCCCGGGACAGGTTTAGCAATCAGCCCCAGCATTTT,CAARDRFSNQPQHF
TRBJ2-1,few,TRBV29-1,14,-,TGCAGCGGAGGGGGACTCAGCTCCTACAATGAGCAGTTCTTC,CSGGGLSSYNEQFF
TRBJ1-3,-,TRBV6-1,18,TRBD1,TGTGCCAGCAGCTCCCGGACGGACAGGGCGGATCCTGGAAACACCATATATTTT,CASSSRTDRADPGNTIYF
TRBJ2-3,few,TRBV5-1,17,TRBD1,TGCGCCAGCAGCTTGCGTCCCTCACAGGGGGCCACAGATACGCAGTATTTT,CASSLRPSQGATDTQYF
TRBJ2-7,few,TRBV30,13,TRBD1,TGTGCCTGGGGACAGGGGGCAATCAACGAGCAGTACTTC,CAWGQGAINEQYF
TRBJ2-5,-,TRBV7-9,14,TRBD1,TGTGCCAGCAGCTCCCTTAGGGGGCGAGAGACCCAGTACTTC,CASSSLRGRETQYF